This T cell receptor beta chain stems from a study of OX40 agonist ivuxolimab in advanced cancers. General study findings and limits: Low levels of normalized T-cell clonal expansion also appeared in some nonresponders.

Some clones are missing from TCRdb's copy, which holds only in-frame ones; the method was immunoSEQ multiplex PCR. The repertoire holds some 77,000 clones, with 80% to 90% as singletons. Germline CDR1 is LGHNA and CDR2 is YNFKEQ. The CDR3 totals 14 residues. V dropped 4 bases and J dropped 7 bases, with 13 bases sitting between them. This clone was found a few times. Its matching antigen is unknown. This sequence was found in an adult with an advanced solid tumor such as melanoma, head and neck, liver or kidney cancer. This sample comprised CD4+ or CD8+ T cells sorted from blood, obtained in a trial of the OX40 agonist ivuxolimab. The V gene is TRBV4-2, the J gene TRBJ1-4; no clear D. CDR3: CASSPRTGFEKLFF. The CDR3 region has the DNA TGTGCCAGCAGCCCCAGGACGGGGTTTGAAAAACTGTTTTTT.